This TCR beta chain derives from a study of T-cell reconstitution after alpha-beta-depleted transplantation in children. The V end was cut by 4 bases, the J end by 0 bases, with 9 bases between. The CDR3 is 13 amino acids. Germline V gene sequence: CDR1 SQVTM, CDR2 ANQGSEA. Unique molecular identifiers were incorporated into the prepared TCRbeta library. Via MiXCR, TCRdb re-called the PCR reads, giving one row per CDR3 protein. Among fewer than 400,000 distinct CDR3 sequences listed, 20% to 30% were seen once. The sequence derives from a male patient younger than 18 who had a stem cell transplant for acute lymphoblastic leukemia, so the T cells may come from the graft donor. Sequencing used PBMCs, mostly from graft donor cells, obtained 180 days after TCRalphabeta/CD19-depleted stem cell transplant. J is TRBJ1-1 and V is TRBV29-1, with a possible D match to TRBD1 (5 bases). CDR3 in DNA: TGCAGCGTTGTGGGACTGATGAACACTGAAGCTTTCTTT. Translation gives CSVVGLMNTEAFF.